These 14 T cell receptor beta chains were all obtained from the same sample, sequenced in a study of T cell responses to AZD1222 COVID-19 vaccine. Here immunoSEQ multiplex PCR was the method, and the copy in TCRdb shows in-frame clones only, minus some. The sample has about 110,000 clones, approximately 90% seen once; the top ten hold over 6%. This sample comprised peripheral blood, obtained on day 0 of AZD1222 vaccination. These receptors originate from an adult in good health.

In its sample, this clone was seen once. This sequence joins TRBV11-2 and TRBJ2-1; a weak D match, TRBD2 (7 bases). The CDR3 extends over 13 amino acids. Germline CDR1 is SGHAT and CDR2 is FQNNGV. The V end lost 5 bases, the J end lost 7 bases, and 12 bases lay between the germline ends. In DNA, the CDR3 is TGTGCCAGCAGCGGGGGGGCAGGGAATGAGCAGTTCTTC. Encoded protein: CASSGGAGNEQFF.

This chain joins TRBV6-5 and TRBJ2-3; D is unresolved. Germline V gene lookup returns CDR1 MNHEY and CDR2 SVGAGI. The ends were cut back, 7 bases at V and 7 bases at J, with 18 bases in the middle. The CDR3 runs to 14 residues. The CDR3 nucleotides are TGTGCCAGCACTATCTTGGGTATAGCCAATACGCAGTATTTT. Amino acids: CASTILGIANTQYF.

The chain combines TRBV2 with TRBJ1-2, with 7 bases fitting TRBD1. J lost 3 bases, V lost 10 bases, and 17 bases had no gene match. This CDR3 contains 16 residues. CDR1 and CDR2 (germline): SNHLY, FYNNEI. This CDR3 reads CATFLGLRQGDYGYTF. The CDR3 DNA reads as TGTGCCACATTCCTGGGGTTGAGACAGGGAGACTATGGCTACACCTTC. Full variable domain (rest looked up from reference TRBV2 and TRBJ1-2): EPEVTQTPSHQVTQMGQEVILRCVPISNHLYFYWYRQILGQKVEFLVSFYNNEISEKSEIFDDQFSVERPDGSNFTLKIRSTKLEDSAMYFCATFLGLRQGDYGYTFGSGTRLTVV.

The chain has TRBV30 and TRBJ2-3; TRBD2 is a possible D gene (5 bases). The V gene's germline CDR1 is GTSNPN and CDR2 SVGIG (reference sequence). There are 13 residues in the CDR3. Trimming took 2 bases from V and 2 from J, leaving 8 bases between them. The CDR3 DNA follows: TGTGCCTGGAGTTCTCTAGCCACAGATACGCAGTATTTT. Translating gives CAWSSLATDTQYF. The full variable domain, with the rest looked up from reference TRBV30 and TRBJ2-3, is SQTIHQWPATLVQPVGSPLSLECTVEGTSNPNLYWYRQAAGRGLQLLFYSVGIGQISSEVPQNLSASRPQDRQFILSSKKLLLSDSGFYLCAWSSLATDTQYFGPGTRLTVL.

In the case of this clone: The sample has other DNA sequences that encode this CDR3 too. The V gene is TRBV11-2, the J gene TRBJ2-5; D gene ambiguous. V was shortened by 1 base and J by 4 bases, with 1 base between the two germline ends. This CDR3 region has 11 residues. Germline-derived CDR1 and CDR2 are SGHAT and FQNNGV. As DNA, the CDR3 is TGTGCCAGCAGCTTAGGAGAGACCCAGTACTTC. Its protein product is CASSLGETQYF. The complete variable domain, with remaining parts taken from reference TRBV11-2 and TRBJ2-5, reads EAGVAQSPRYKIIEKRQSVAFWCNPISGHATLYWYQQILGQGPKLLIQFQNNGVVDDSQLPKDRFSAERLKGVDSTLKIQPAKLEDSAVYLCASSLGETQYFGPGTRLLVL.

The chain is built from TRBV5-5 and TRBJ1-2; 7 positions agree with TRBD1. CDR3 length equals 14 residues. The germline gives CDR1 SGHKS, CDR2 YYEKEE (reference sequence). The ends lost 4 bases at V and 5 bases at J; junction bases unmatched: 8. CDR3 nucleotide sequence: TGTGCCAGCAGCGAGGCGACAGGGCCTTATGGCTACACCTTC. Amino acid sequence: CASSEATGPYGYTF.

This sequence joins TRBV18 and TRBJ1-5, with 7 bases identical to TRBD1. The germline V gene has CDR1 KGHSH and CDR2 LQKENI. This CDR3 region has 16 residues. Trimming cost V 3 bases and J 0 bases; bases outside gene matches: 5. The CDR3 DNA follows: TGTGCCAGCTCACCTATGGGACAGAATAGCAATCAGCCCCAGCATTTT. Its translation is CASSPMGQNSNQPQHF.

This clone was detected once. V gene TRBV19 combines with J gene TRBJ1-1, with 7 bases aligning to TRBD1. The CDR3 runs to 13 residues. Germline V gene sequence: CDR1 LNHDA, CDR2 SQIVND (reference sequence). The junction had 2 bases not matched to a gene; V was cut back by 4 bases and J by 3 bases. CDR3 nucleotides: TGTGCCAGTAGTAGGCAGGGGGACACTGAAGCTTTCTTT. Translating it yields CASSRQGDTEAFF.

This rearrangement joins TRBV5-1 to TRBJ2-7; 7 bases line up with TRBD2. The CDR3 is 15 residues long. The germline CDR1 and CDR2 sequences are SGHRS and YFSETQ. J gave up 2 bases and V 4 bases, and 9 bases lay outside the gene matches. CDR3 sequence (DNA): TGCGCCAGCAGCGCCGCCGGGCGGGGGACCTACGAGCAGTACTTC. This codes for CASSAAGRGTYEQYF.

This rearrangement joins TRBV28 to TRBJ1-5; 9 bases map to TRBD1. CDR3 length: 14 residues. The ends lost 11 bases at V and 6 bases at J; junction bases unmatched: 11. Germline V gives CDR1 MDHEN, CDR2 SYDVKM. The CDR3 reads CAATGGLLGQPQHF. CDR3 sequence (DNA): TGTGCCGCGACAGGGGGACTCCTGGGTCAGCCCCAGCATTTT.

This rearrangement joins TRBV28 to TRBJ1-2; possible D gene TRBD1, 5 bases. Germline values: CDR1 MDHEN, CDR2 SYDVKM. The CDR3 spans 10 residues. The ends were cut back, 6 bases at V and 12 bases at J, with 11 bases in the middle. The CDR3: CASRGVGDTF. DNA of the CDR3: TGTGCCAGCAGGGGGGTGGGGGACACCTTC.

V gene TRBV11-1 combines with J gene TRBJ2-2; 9 positions match TRBD1. The CDR3 is 15 amino acids. Germline CDR1 SGHAT, CDR2 FQDESV (reference sequence). With V trimmed by 1 base and J by 5 bases, 2 bases remained unmatched. The DNA for the CDR3 is TGTGCCAGCAGCTTAGGGGACAGGGTAACCGGGGAGCTGTTTTTT. It is translated as CASSLGDRVTGELFF.

The rearrangement uses TRBV6-5 and TRBJ2-7; D gene uncertain. CDR1 and CDR2 (germline): MNHEY, SVGAGI. Trimming took 0 bases from V and 0 from J, leaving 6 bases between them. The CDR3 contains 14 residues. The CDR3 spells CASSYSTRSYEQYF. As DNA, the CDR3 is TGTGCCAGCAGTTACTCGACACGCTCCTACGAGCAGTACTTC.

Of note for this clone: Other DNA sequences within the sample encode an identical CDR3. The chain combines TRBV3-1 (or the pseudogene TRBV3-2) with TRBJ1-3; maybe TRBD1 (5 bases). Trimming took 4 bases from V and 0 from J, leaving 7 bases between them. CDR1 and CDR2 (germline): LGHDT, YNNKEL (reference sequence). The CDR3 is 14 amino acids. DNA for the CDR3: TGTGCCAGCAGCCGCGACAGCTCTGGAAACACCATATATTTT. Translating it yields CASSRDSSGNTIYF.